This T cell receptor (beta chain) is drawn from a study of identical twins. Notes on the study in general: Clonotypes of the beta chain that were abundant in cord blood carried fewer insertions (memory repertoires showed none). Compared with unrelated sharing, twin-shared out-of-frame alpha sequences had more low-probability sequences. The study found weaker excess twin sharing in beta out-of-frame sequences. Part of the zero-insertion signal could reflect confounding by invariant MAIT and iNKT cells.

The CDR3 has 16 amino acids. The V end lost 1 base, the J end lost 8 bases, and 18 bases lay between the germline ends. Per the germline V gene, CDR1 is LGHDT and CDR2 is YNNKEL (reference sequence). One entry per CDR3 protein results from TCRdb running MiXCR on the 5' RACE reads. Here the sample spans a few hundred thousand distinct CDR3 sequences, approximately 13% being singletons. On this clonotype itself: Its specificity is unknown.

The same data also went into a second study, on yellow fever vaccine responses in identical twins.

This chain links TRBV3-1 with TRBJ2-1; possible D gene TRBD2, 7 bases. The sequence was collected from a woman aged 18-29 years in good health. Specimen: CD8+ T cells sorted from blood. This chain's CDR3 is CASSQGRGGVVDEQFF. The DNA for the CDR3 is TGTGCCAGCAGCCAAGGGAGGGGGGGAGTGGTTGATGAGCAGTTCTTC.